The 26 T cell receptor beta chains reported below all come from one sample, sequenced in a study of blood T cells in healthy people across ages. PCR was performed a second time for roughly 7 to 11 cycles using a sample-barcoded 5' primer and a J-beta primer mix. Via MiXCR, TCRdb re-called the 5' RACE reads, giving one row per CDR3 protein. This sample has 550,000 to 700,000 distinct CDR3 sequences, with roughly a quarter found just once. Material for sequencing was blood. These TCRs come from a woman in her sixties or seventies in good health.

Notes on this clonotype: A much larger clone sits a single nucleotide away, making a read error possible. This chain uses TRBV6-5 with TRBJ2-1; the D is unclear. The end of the DNA is better explained by TRBJ2-5, so the J call may be wrong. Per germline, CDR1 MNHEY and CDR2 SVGAGI. The CDR3 is made up of 13 amino acids. The CDR3 is CAGSPSDQETQYF. Here the CDR3 DNA reads TGTGCCGGCAGTCCCTCCGATCAAGAGACCCAGTACTTC.

This clonotype appeared a few times. The rearrangement links TRBV20-1 to TRBJ2-5; the D call may be TRBD1 or TRBD2 (5 bases each). The CDR3 has 14 residues. V dropped 1 base and J dropped 5 bases, with 14 bases sitting between them. Per germline, CDR1 DFQATT and CDR2 SNEGSKA (reference sequence). The CDR3 protein is CSARGPGTRETQYF. For the CDR3, the DNA is TGCAGTGCTAGAGGCCCCGGGACCCGGGAGACCCAGTACTTC.

This clonotype has more than one count but fewer than ten. V and J are TRBV4-2 and TRBJ2-2; TRBD2 agrees at 12 bases. The J segment lost 5 bases and the V segment lost 0 bases, leaving 7 bases of the junction unmatched. Germline lookup yields CDR1 LGHNA and CDR2 YNFKEQ. There are 18 residues in the CDR3. The CDR3 spells CASSQDPSGGAETGELFF. The CDR3 bases are TGTGCCAGCAGCCAAGATCCTAGCGGGGGGGCGGAGACCGGGGAGCTGTTTTTT.

V and J are TRBV12-3 or TRBV12-4 and TRBJ1-2; D remains ambiguous. This CDR3 is built from 12 residues. The V end was cut by 5 bases, the J end by 4 bases, with 8 bases between. The chain's CDR3 is CASSTGLYGYTF. CDR3 sequence (DNA): TGTGCCAGCAGTACCGGCCTCTATGGCTACACCTTC.

This clonotype was seen more than once but under ten times. The chain has TRBV29-1 and TRBJ1-2; no firm D call. V lost 6 bases and J 4 bases, leaving 18 bases between the germline ends. CDR1 and CDR2 (germline): SQVTM, ANQGSEA. The CDR3 covers 14 residues. CDR3 residues: CSVSGLALGYGYTF. In DNA, the CDR3 is TGCAGCGTATCGGGATTGGCCCTGGGCTATGGCTACACCTTC.

The chain links TRBV11-3 to TRBJ2-1; unclear D gene. The length of the CDR3 is 13 residues. Germline CDR1 is SGHNT and CDR2 is YENEEA. V dropped 5 bases and J dropped 7 bases, with 12 bases sitting between them. The CDR3 DNA reads as TGTGCCAGCAGCCTACTCATCGAAAATGAGCAGTTCTTC. Protein product: CASSLLIENEQFF.

In this sample, this clonotype turned up a few times. The gene calls are TRBV10-3 and TRBJ1-5; D is ambiguous. Germline CDR1 and CDR2: ENHRY and SYGVKD. CDR3 length: 16 residues. V dropped 2 bases and J dropped 0 bases, with 11 bases sitting between them. The CDR3 DNA is TGTGCCATCAGTGAGACCCCCCACGGTAGCAATCAGCCCCAGCATTTT. It specifies CAISETPHGSNQPQHF.

This clonotype appeared a few times. The chain combines TRBV7-2 with TRBJ1-1; D unresolved. V gave up 1 base and J gave up 8 bases, with 8 bases separating them. The germline gives CDR1 SGHTA, CDR2 FQGNSA. The CDR3 runs 12 residues. CDR3 protein: CASSLEEEEAFF. The DNA of the CDR3 is TGTGCCAGCAGCTTAGAGGAGGAGGAAGCTTTCTTT.

This clonotype was observed a few times. The chain uses TRBV7-3 and TRBJ2-5, with 13 bases fitting TRBD2. The CDR3 is 16 amino acids. The germline V gene has CDR1 SGHTA and CDR2 FQGTGA. J lost 5 bases, V lost 2 bases, and 5 bases had no gene match. The CDR3 DNA follows: TGTGCCAGCAGCTTACGGGGGACTAGCGGGGTTGAGACCCAGTACTTC. Residues: CASSLRGTSGVETQYF.

The sample holds a few counts of this clonotype. V gene TRBV5-1 combines with J gene TRBJ2-5; possibly TRBD2 for D (6 bases). The CDR3 spans 15 residues. Germline CDR1 reads SGHRS; CDR2 reads YFSETQ. The germline V and J ends were trimmed by 4 bases and 3 bases, with 16 bases remaining between them. The CDR3 coding sequence is TGCGCCAGCAGCCCCCTAGGCTGGGGGGAAGAGACCCAGTACTTC. This encodes CASSPLGWGEETQYF.

The chain uses TRBV28 and TRBJ1-5, with D unclear. V lost 2 bases and J lost 12, with 11 bases in between. The germline V gene has CDR1 MDHEN and CDR2 SYDVKM. This CDR3 has 12 residues. CDR3 coding DNA: TGTGCCAGCAGTTTAGTCCTGCGGATCCAGCATTTT. The encoded protein is CASSLVLRIQHF.

This clonotype was picked up many times. V is TRBV7-6 and J is TRBJ1-1; D is unclear. V shed 5 bases and J shed 0 bases, with 7 bases lying between them. Per germline, CDR1 SGHVS and CDR2 FNYEAQ. The CDR3 covers 13 residues. The CDR3 DNA is TGTGCCAGCAGCCCGCCCCTGAACACTGAAGCTTTCTTT. Translated, it gives CASSPPLNTEAFF.

This clonotype was recorded many times. The rearrangement joins TRBV14 to TRBJ1-5; D unresolved. V lost 2 bases and J lost 4, with 9 bases in between. The CDR3 contains 14 residues. CDR1 is SGHDN, CDR2 FVKESK, per germline. As DNA, the CDR3 is TGTGCCAGCAGCCAACTAGGGAGTAATCAGCCCCAGCATTTT. This gives the protein CASSQLGSNQPQHF.

This clonotype was seen more than once but under ten times. This rearrangement joins TRBV5-1 to TRBJ2-5; D unresolved. CDR3 length: 13 amino acids. Per the germline V gene, CDR1 is SGHRS and CDR2 is YFSETQ. Trimming took 3 bases from V and 1 from J, leaving 7 bases between them. The CDR3 loop reads CASSSPGQETQYF. The CDR3 DNA sequence: TGCGCCAGCAGCTCCCCCGGCCAAGAGACCCAGTACTTC. Variable domain in full (rest from reference TRBV5-1 and TRBJ2-5): KAGVTQTPRYLIKTRGQQVTLSCSPISGHRSVSWYQQTPGQGLQFLFEYFSETQRNKGNFPGRFSGRQFSNSRSEMNVSTLELGDSALYLCASSSPGQETQYFGPGTRLLVL.

V and J are TRBV25-1 and TRBJ2-1; a possible D gene is TRBD2 (7 bases). This CDR3 is 13 amino acids long. The V end was cut by 4 bases, the J end by 9 bases, with 13 bases between. Germline V gene sequence: CDR1 MGHDK, CDR2 SYGVNS. CDR3 loop: CASSVWGGSEQFF. CDR3 bases: TGTGCCAGCAGTGTCTGGGGGGGCTCTGAGCAGTTCTTC.

The chain carries TRBV6-5 and TRBJ2-5; TRBD1 matches 10 bases. The CDR3 covers 14 residues. Germline CDR1 MNHEY, CDR2 SVGAGI. J gave up 7 bases and V 4 bases, and 6 bases lay outside the gene matches. The CDR3 reads CASSLGQGPGTQYF. The DNA for the CDR3 is TGTGCCAGCAGTTTGGGACAGGGGCCCGGGACCCAGTACTTC.

J is TRBJ2-1 and V is TRBV24-1; 7 bases are a match to TRBD1. CDR1 is KGHDR and CDR2 is SFDVKD in the germline V gene. There are 12 residues in the CDR3. Trimming cost V 5 bases and J 10 bases; bases outside gene matches: 4. As DNA, the CDR3 is TGTGCCACCAGTGTCGAGACAGGGGAGCAGTTCTTC. As protein: CATSVETGEQFF.

This clonotype was observed a few times. The chain's CDR3 is CASSTPSGGYYNEQFF. The CDR3, as DNA: TGTGCCAGCAGCACCCCAAGCGGGGGGTACTACAATGAGCAGTTCTTC. The chain is built from TRBV6-2 or TRBV6-3 and TRBJ2-1; 9 nucleotides agree with TRBD2. The CDR3 consists of 16 residues. The germline gives CDR1 MNHEY, CDR2 SVGEGT. The V gene end was trimmed by 6 bases and the J gene end by 3 bases; junction bases not matched to a gene: 9.

This clonotype showed up many times. The rearrangement links TRBV24-1 to TRBJ2-1; D remains ambiguous. In germline, CDR1 is KGHDR, CDR2 SFDVKD. This CDR3 region has 13 residues. V lost 4 bases and J 5 bases, leaving 8 bases between the germline ends. The CDR3 nucleotides read TGTGCCACCAGTGACCACTGGAACAATGAGCAGTTCTTC. This encodes CATSDHWNNEQFF.

In this sample, this clonotype turned up many times. V is TRBV6-2 or TRBV6-3 and J is TRBJ2-7, with TRBD2 identical over 11 bases. This CDR3 is built from 14 residues. V lost 4 bases, J lost 4 bases, and 3 bases stayed unmatched. CDR1 is MNHEY and CDR2 is SVGEGT in the germline V gene. CDR3: CASSLTSGVYEQYF. Here the CDR3 DNA reads TGTGCCAGCAGTTTGACTAGCGGGGTGTACGAGCAGTACTTC.

The DNA for the CDR3 is TGTGCCAGCAGCTTAGAGAGGTCGGAGAGAAAACTGTTTTTT. This codes for CASSLERSERKLFF. The chain uses TRBV7-2 and TRBJ1-4; D unresolved. The V and J ends lost 1 base and 10 bases respectively, with 13 bases between them. Germline values: CDR1 SGHTA, CDR2 FQGNSA. The CDR3 covers 14 residues. The whole variable domain, remainder taken from reference TRBV7-2 and TRBJ1-4, is GAGVSQSPSNKVTEKGKDVELRCDPISGHTALYWYRQSLGQGLEFLIYFQGNSAPDKSGLPSDRFSAERTGGSVSTLTIQRTQQEDSAVYLCASSLERSERKLFFGSGTQLSVL.

The sample holds a few counts of this clonotype. The chain combines TRBV4-2 with TRBJ2-7; 7 nucleotides line up with TRBD1. This CDR3 spans 16 amino acids. Germline V gives CDR1 LGHNA, CDR2 YNFKEQ. The trim removed 5 bases at V and 0 bases at J, leaving 10 bases unmatched. CDR3 region: CASSLMGQLSSYEQYF. CDR3 sequence (DNA): TGTGCCAGCAGCTTAATGGGACAGTTAAGCTCCTACGAGCAGTACTTC.

This clonotype has more than one count but fewer than ten. V usage is TRBV20-1 and J usage is TRBJ1-1, with 7 bases identical to TRBD1. The germline V gene has CDR1 DFQATT and CDR2 SNEGSKA (reference sequence). The CDR3 loop spans 16 amino acids. V shed 0 bases, J shed 1 base, and the junction held 8 bases outside the gene matches. The CDR3 loop is CSARDLRNRGNTEAFF. CDR3 sequence (DNA): TGCAGTGCTAGAGATCTCAGGAACAGGGGGAACACTGAAGCTTTCTTT.

The chain joins TRBV12-3 or TRBV12-4 to TRBJ1-5; TRBD1 agrees at 7 bases. The J segment lost 5 bases and the V segment lost 3 bases, leaving 4 bases of the junction unmatched. The CDR3 has 14 amino acids. The CDR3 here is CASSFGRGDQPQHF. In DNA form, the CDR3 reads TGTGCCAGCAGTTTTGGCAGGGGGGATCAGCCCCAGCATTTT.

This chain joins TRBV5-1 and TRBJ2-5; maybe TRBD1 (7 bases). The CDR3 contains 14 residues. From germline, CDR1 is SGHRS and CDR2 YFSETQ. V lost 4 bases to trimming and J lost 4 bases, with 14 bases between them. This CDR3 is CASSRAQGGETQYF. CDR3 nucleotide sequence: TGCGCCAGCAGCCGAGCCCAGGGGGGAGAGACCCAGTACTTC.

This rearrangement joins TRBV20-1 to TRBJ1-4; no definite D call. Germline V CDR1 and CDR2: DFQATT, SNEGSKA (reference sequence). This CDR3 contains 13 residues. V dropped 6 bases and J dropped 4 bases, with 12 bases sitting between them. This chain's CDR3 is CSALTDLNEKLFF. The CDR3 DNA reads TGCAGTGCCCTGACCGACCTTAATGAAAAACTGTTTTTT.